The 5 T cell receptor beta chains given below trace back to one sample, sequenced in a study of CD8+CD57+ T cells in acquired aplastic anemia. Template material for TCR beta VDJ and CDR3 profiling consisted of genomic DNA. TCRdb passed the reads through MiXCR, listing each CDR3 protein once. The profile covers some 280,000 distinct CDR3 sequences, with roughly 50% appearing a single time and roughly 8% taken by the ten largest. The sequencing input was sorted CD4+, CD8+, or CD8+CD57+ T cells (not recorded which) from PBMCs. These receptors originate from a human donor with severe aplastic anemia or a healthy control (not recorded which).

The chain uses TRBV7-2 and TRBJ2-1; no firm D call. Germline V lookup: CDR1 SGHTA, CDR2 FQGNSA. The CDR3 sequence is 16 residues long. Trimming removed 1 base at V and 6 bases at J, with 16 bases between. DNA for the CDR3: TGTGCCAGCAGCTTAGAGGCTACGATAATATTCAATGAGCAGTTCTTC. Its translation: CASSLEATIIFNEQFF.

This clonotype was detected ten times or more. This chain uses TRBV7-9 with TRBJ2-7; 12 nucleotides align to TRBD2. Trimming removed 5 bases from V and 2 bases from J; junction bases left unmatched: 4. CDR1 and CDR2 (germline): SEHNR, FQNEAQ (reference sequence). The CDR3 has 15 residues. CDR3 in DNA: TGTGCCAGCAGCAAGACTAGCGGGGGCCCCTACGAGCAGTACTTC. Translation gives CASSKTSGGPYEQYF.

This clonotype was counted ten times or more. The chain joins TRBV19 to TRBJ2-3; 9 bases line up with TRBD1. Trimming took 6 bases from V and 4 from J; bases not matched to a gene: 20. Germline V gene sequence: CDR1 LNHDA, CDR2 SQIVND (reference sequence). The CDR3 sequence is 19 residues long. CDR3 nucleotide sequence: TGTGCCAGTAGCTCCCCTTATCGAGGACAGGGGAAGTCGGCAGATACGCAGTATTTT. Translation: CASSSPYRGQGKSADTQYF. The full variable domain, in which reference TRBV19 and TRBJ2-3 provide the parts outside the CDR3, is DGGITQSPKYLFRKEGQNVTLSCEQNLNHDAMYWYRQDPGQGLRLIYYSQIVNDFQKGDIAEGYSVSREKKESFPLTVTSAQKNPTAFYLCASSSPYRGQGKSADTQYFGPGTRLTVL.

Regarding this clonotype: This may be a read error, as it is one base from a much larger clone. The DNA for the CDR3 is TGTGCCAGCAGTCCTCAGGAGTACCAAGAGACCCGGTACTTC. The encoded protein is CASSPQEYQETRYF. The gene calls are TRBV7-9 and TRBJ2-5; unclear D gene. The CDR3 runs to 14 residues. Per the germline V gene, CDR1 is SEHNR and CDR2 is FQNEAQ (reference sequence).

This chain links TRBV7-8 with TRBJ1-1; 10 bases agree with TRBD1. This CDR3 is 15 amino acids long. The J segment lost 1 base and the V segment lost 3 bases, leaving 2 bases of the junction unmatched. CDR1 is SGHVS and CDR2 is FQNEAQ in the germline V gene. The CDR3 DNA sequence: TGTGCCAGCAGCTTGGGGACAGGGGAGAACACTGAAGCTTTCTTT. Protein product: CASSLGTGENTEAFF. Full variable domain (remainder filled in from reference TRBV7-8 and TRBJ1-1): GAGVSQSPRYKVAKRGQDVALRCDPISGHVSLFWYQQALGQGPEFLTYFQNEAQLDKSGLPSDRFFAERPEGSVSTLKIQRTQQEDSAVYLCASSLGTGENTEAFFGQGTRLTVV.